The present T cell receptor beta chain was sequenced within a study of blood T cell repertoires in COVID-19. Study background: Some COVID-19 samples were acute and others convalescent; all came from the United States, Italy and Spain.

With 5 bases clipped from V and 7 bases from J, the junction kept 7 bases outside the gene matches. CDR3 length equals 14 residues. The germline V gene encodes CDR1 SGHTA and CDR2 FQGTGA. Here immunoSEQ multiplex PCR was the method, and the copy in TCRdb shows in-frame clones only, minus some. The profile shows some 14,000 clones, just under 90% of them singletons. The sequenced sample was peripheral blood. The source of this sequence is a human donor in a cohort sampled during active COVID-19. The rearrangement joins TRBV7-3 to TRBJ1-2; 10 positions agree with TRBD1. This CDR3 is CASSLTGGNSGYTF. CDR3 nucleotide sequence: TGTGCCAGCAGCCTGACAGGGGGCAATAGTGGCTACACCTTC.